Only a few counts were recorded for the clone carrying this T cell receptor (beta chain). Amplification of TCR beta CDR3 regions used RNA transcripts. Second-round multiplex PCR followed a first-round RT-PCR using HTBI primers. A single record per CDR3 protein comes from TCRdb applying MiXCR to the multiplex PCR reads. This table has 740,000 or so distinct CDR3 sequences, roughly two fifths appearing once. The source of the sample is a study of Graves' ophthalmopathy and Graves' hyperthyroidism. Study details: At initial diagnosis, peripheral blood was obtained, and this preceded any treatment.

V gave up 3 bases and J gave up 3 bases, with 11 bases separating them. The CDR3 runs to 15 residues. Germline CDR1 SNHLY, CDR2 FYNNEI. It was from under 13 ml of fresh peripheral blood that the PBMCs came. The sequenced sample consisted of peripheral blood. The rearrangement joins TRBV2 to TRBJ2-2, with D possibly matching TRBD1 (5 bases). The clonotype was recovered from an adult man with Graves' ophthalmopathy. The CDR3 nucleotides read TGTGCCAGCAGTGAGAGAGACAGCTACACCGGGGAGCTGTTTTTT. Encoded protein: CASSERDSYTGELFF.